This TCR beta chain comes out of a study of T cell clonality in common variable immunodeficiency. Study-level results: CVID subjects shared fewer TCRbeta clones than healthy controls did. Common variable immunodeficiency TCR beta sequences reportedly had fewer deletions and N-nucleotide insertions.

Heparinized whole blood, about 4.5 to 8.5 ml, came from each donor. V lost 5 bases, J lost 2 bases, and 13 bases lay in between. Germline V gene lookup returns CDR1 MRHNA and CDR2 SNTAGT. The CDR3 totals 14 residues. CVID and control samples used equivalent genomic DNA input. TCRdb's table, derived via immunoSEQ multiplex PCR, lists solely in-frame clones and lacks some. The sample is made up of tens of thousands of clones, none counted only once. With respect to this clone: The antigen remains unidentified. The read falls 3 residues short of the CDR3 end, and the missing part is taken from the germline J gene.

This clonotype was sampled from a person aged 18 to 75 in good health. The sample was peripheral blood mononuclear cells. This chain joins TRBV6-4 and TRBJ2-7; no definite D call. CDR3 DNA, as far as it was read: TGTGCCAGCAGTTTAGAGGCAGGTCCCTACGAG. This sequence encodes CASSLEAGPYE. The whole CDR3 sequence is CASSLEAGPYEQYF.